This is a list of T cell receptor beta chains from one sample in a study of patients and donors after allogeneic stem cell transplantation. MiXCR, applied by TCRdb to the RT-PCR reads, yields one record per CDR3 protein. The data show some 150,000 distinct CDR3 sequences, about 40% seen once. Sequencing input: blood, either unsorted or a sorted T cell fraction (not recorded which). Source of these receptors: a human donor who was either an allogeneic HSCT recipient or a stem cell or donor lymphocyte infusion donor (not recorded which). It is not recorded whose cells these are; they may come from a transplant donor. Both conserved end residues are part of each CDR3. D genes are given only for firm matches. A row's size may be missing; if present it is once, few, many or a size class.

clone size	D gene	V gene	J gene	CDR3 DNA	CDR3 protein
-	-	TRBV28	TRBJ1-6	TGTGCCAGCAGTCCCCTTGGGGGCAGATCACCCCTCCACTTT	CASSPLGGRSPLHF
few	-	TRBV20-1	TRBJ1-2	TGCAGTGCTAGTCGCCAGGAACATGGCTACACCTTC	CSASRQEHGYTF
few	-	TRBV12-3/TRBV12-4	TRBJ1-2	TGTGCCAGCAGTTACTTGGGAGGCTACACCTTC	CASSYLGGYTF
-	-	TRBV27	TRBJ2-1	TGTGCCAGCACCGAGGACAGCAGCTCCTACAATGAGCAGTTCTTC	CASTEDSSSYNEQFF
few	-	TRBV9	TRBJ1-1	TGTGCCAGCAGCGAGTTCCCGGACAGTGGAACTGAAGCTTTCTTT	CASSEFPDSGTEAFF
few	TRBD1	TRBV4-2	TRBJ2-7	TGTGCCAGCAGCCCACAGGGGCTGGGGGCCTACGAGCAGTACTTC	CASSPQGLGAYEQYF
-	TRBD2	TRBV27	TRBJ2-1	TGTGCCAGCAGTTTAAATAGCGGGGGGGCTTTTCACGGTGAGCAGTTCTTC	CASSLNSGGAFHGEQFF
few	-	TRBV6-5	TRBJ1-6	TGTGCCAGCAGTTACAGGATCGGCTCACCCCTCCACTTT	CASSYRIGSPLHF
-	-	TRBV5-1	TRBJ2-3	TGCGCCAGCAGCCCTCGGGACTCCCCGAACTCGAGCAGCACAGATACGCAGTATTTT	CASSPRDSPNSSSTDTQYF
-	-	TRBV11-2	TRBJ1-1	TGTGCCAGCACCCACCGACCCCTCGGCACTGAAGCTTTCTTT	CASTHRPLGTEAFF
-	-	TRBV12-3/TRBV12-4	TRBJ1-3	TGTGCCACAGGGTACGGAAACACCATATATTTT	CATGYGNTIYF
-	TRBD1	TRBV20-1	TRBJ1-5	TGCAGTGCTAGTTATTTGTCCTCCGGGACAGGGCTTCAGCCCCAGCATTTT	CSASYLSSGTGLQPQHF
-	-	TRBV24-1	TRBJ2-7	TGTGCCACCGTCTACGAGCAGTACTTC	CATVYEQYF
-	-	TRBV29-1	TRBJ2-1	TGCAGCGTCCCCAGGACTCAAAACTTTGGCAATGAGCAGTTCTTC	CSVPRTQNFGNEQFF
few	-	TRBV12-3/TRBV12-4	TRBJ1-2	TGTGCCAGCAGTTTAAAACAGGCTATCTATGGCTACACCTTC	CASSLKQAIYGYTF
-	-	TRBV6-6	TRBJ1-1	TGTGCCAGCAGCCACGGGGACACTGAAGCTTTCTTT	CASSHGDTEAFF
-	-	TRBV7-9	TRBJ1-4	TGTGCCAGCAGCTTGACAGACGAAAAACTGTTTTTT	CASSLTDEKLFF
many	TRBD1	TRBV12-3/TRBV12-4	TRBJ1-2	TGTGCCAGCAGTTTGACAGGGTCTGGATATGGCTACACCTTC	CASSLTGSGYGYTF
-	-	TRBV4-2	TRBJ1-1	TGTGCCAGCAGCCAAGAGCCGGGACAACCGAACACTGAAGCTTTCTTT	CASSQEPGQPNTEAFF
-	-	TRBV4-2	TRBJ1-1	TGTGCCAGCAGCGCTGTGGGTGACACTGAAGCTTTCTTT	CASSAVGDTEAFF
few	TRBD1	TRBV18	TRBJ2-1	TGTGCCAGCTCAGGTCCGGGACAGGGGGACAATGAGCAGTTCTTC	CASSGPGQGDNEQFF
few	-	TRBV29-1	TRBJ1-2	TGCAGCGTCTACGGGACACCTTCTAACTATGGCTACACCTTC	CSVYGTPSNYGYTF
-	TRBD1	TRBV19	TRBJ1-3	TGTGCCAGTAGTGCCTGGGACAGCCAATTCGGAAACACCATATATTTT	CASSAWDSQFGNTIYF
-	TRBD1	TRBV27	TRBJ1-2	TGTGCCAGCAGGTCGCAGGGGGCCCCCATTAGCGGCTACACCTTC	CASRSQGAPISGYTF
-	TRBD1	TRBV12-3/TRBV12-4	TRBJ1-2	TGTGCCAGCAGTTTAGCCCGGACAGGGGGGCGTCCTAACTATGGCTACACCTTC	CASSLARTGGRPNYGYTF
many	TRBD1	TRBV6-6	TRBJ2-1	TGTGCCAGCAGCAGGACAGGGCCTGAGCAGTTCTTC	CASSRTGPEQFF
few	-	TRBV2	TRBJ1-6	TGTGCCATCAGTGACAGATTTAATTCACCCCTCCACTTT	CAISDRFNSPLHF
-	-	TRBV5-1	TRBJ1-4	TGCGCCAGCAGCTTGGACCCAGGGGACCGTGCAACTAATGAAAAACTGTTTTTT	CASSLDPGDRATNEKLFF
-	TRBD2	TRBV9	TRBJ2-1	TGTGCCAGCAGCCCCCGGACTAGCGGGGGCCCCCAATACAATGAGCAGTTCTTC	CASSPRTSGGPQYNEQFF